The clone carrying this T cell receptor beta chain was seen once. Germline values: CDR1 SGHDN, CDR2 FVKESK. The CDR3 loop spans 16 amino acids. Trimming took off 0 bases at V and 7 bases at J, with 15 bases between the two ends. Measured with immunoSEQ multiplex PCR; TCRdb has only the in-frame clones, and not every one. The table shows fewer than 30,000 clones, with roughly 77% occurring only once. Documented treatment: randomized to nivolumab then ipilimumab (arm A) or the reverse (arm B). PBMC sorting kept live CD3+CD8+ cells without CD19 or CD56. This entry comes from a study of sequential checkpoint blockade in melanoma. The overall study: Patients were randomized 1:1 to nivolumab-then-ipilimumab or ipilimumab-then-nivolumab first-line. Maintenance nivolumab came after either treatment sequence.

This clonotype was sampled from a human donor with melanoma. The input for sequencing was CD8+ T cells sorted from blood (inferred from file names), taken from a patient given nivolumab and ipilimumab in sequence. The chain has TRBV14 and TRBJ1-4, with no clear D. The CDR3: CASSQDSPGSGEKLFF. For the CDR3, the DNA is TGTGCCAGCAGCCAAGATTCCCCGGGGTCTGGTGAAAAACTGTTTTTT.